This T cell receptor (beta chain) was recorded in a study of T-cell reconstitution after alpha-beta-depleted transplantation in children. Researchers prepared the TCRbeta library using unique molecular identifiers, the study reports. MiXCR was run by TCRdb on the PCR reads, yielding one entry per CDR3 protein. The data hold around 490,000 distinct CDR3 sequences, with about an eighth observed a single time. Trimming left V 4 bases short and J 0 bases short, with 15 bases between. The CDR3 totals 16 residues. Germline V gives CDR1 SGHDT, CDR2 YYEEEE. The material was PBMCs, mostly from graft donor cells, obtained 180 days after TCRalphabeta/CD19-depleted stem cell transplant. J is TRBJ2-3 and V is TRBV5-6; D is unclear. The sequence came from a female patient under 10 years old who had a stem cell transplant for aplastic anemia, so the T cells may come from the graft donor. CDR3 in DNA: TGTGCCAGCAGCCGACCCTTTGCGTCTAGCACAGATACGCAGTATTTT. Its protein product is CASSRPFASSTDTQYF.